Shown below are 30 T cell receptor beta chains from a single sample sequenced in a study of technical replicates of blood from several donors. Profiling relied on immunoSEQ multiplex PCR, and the TCRdb table lists in-frame clones only, not all of them. The table has tens of thousands of clones, roughly 95% seen once. What was sequenced was T cells isolated from PBMCs. The receptors were gathered from a human donor in good health.

The genes are TRBV11-2 and TRBJ1-4; the D is unclear. V was pared by 2 bases and J by 4 bases, with 8 bases between. Per germline, CDR1 SGHAT and CDR2 FQNNGV. The CDR3 is 14 amino acids. CDR3 DNA sequence: TGTGCCAGCAGCTTACGGGGAGTTAATGAAAAACTGTTTTTT. It specifies CASSLRGVNEKLFF.

The chain has TRBV9 and TRBJ2-7, with D tentatively TRBD2 (5 bases). The CDR3 covers 13 residues. The germline CDR1 and CDR2 sequences are SGDLS and YYNGEE. V was clipped by 4 bases and J by 1 base, with 9 bases between them. The CDR3 nucleotides are TGTGCCAGCAGCCCGGGATCTTCCTACGAGCAGTACTTC. Protein product: CASSPGSSYEQYF.

V and J are TRBV6-1 and TRBJ1-1; D gene unclear. The V end was cut by 4 bases, the J end by 9 bases, with 9 bases between. Germline loops: CDR1 MNHNS, CDR2 SASEGT. This CDR3 has 11 residues. The CDR3 DNA follows: TGTGCCAGCAGTGCCACATACCAAGCTTTCTTT. Translation: CASSATYQAFF.

This clone has just one count. This sequence joins TRBV7-9 and TRBJ2-7, with 7 bases lining up with TRBD1. The CDR3 runs 14 residues. V dropped 6 bases and J dropped 5; count of bases not matched to a gene: 10. CDR1 SEHNR and CDR2 FQNEAQ come from the germline V gene (reference sequence). CDR3 sequence (DNA): TGTGCCAGCAGGCGGACAGGCCTTTCCGACGAGCAGTACTTC. Encoded protein: CASRRTGLSDEQYF.

This clone was observed a handful of times. This chain links TRBV30 with TRBJ1-1; no firm D call. Germline V gene data show CDR1 as GTSNPN and CDR2 as SVGIG (reference sequence). CDR3 length equals 14 residues. Trimming left V 0 bases short and J 5 bases short, with 13 bases between. The CDR3 spells CAWSVIGGGTEAFF. In DNA form, the CDR3 reads TGTGCCTGGAGTGTAATCGGCGGTGGGACTGAAGCTTTCTTT.

CDR3 nucleotides: TGTGCCAGCAGCTCGGGACAGGGGGAGCTTCGCAATCAGCCCCAGCATTTT. Amino acid sequence: CASSSGQGELRNQPQHF. This rearrangement joins TRBV5-5 to TRBJ1-5, with 11 positions matching TRBD1. This CDR3 comprises 17 residues. V dropped 3 bases and J dropped 2; count of bases not matched to a gene: 7. Germline V gene lookup returns CDR1 SGHKS and CDR2 YYEKEE (reference sequence).

The genes are TRBV14 and TRBJ1-4; maybe TRBD1 (6 bases). The CDR3 loop spans 16 amino acids. The germline V and J ends were trimmed by 3 bases and 4 bases, with 15 bases remaining between them. Germline values: CDR1 SGHDN, CDR2 FVKESK. The CDR3: CASSHLLQGFNEKLFF. In DNA, the CDR3 is TGTGCCAGCAGCCATCTCTTACAGGGCTTTAATGAAAAACTGTTTTTT. The variable domain in full, completed from reference TRBV14 and TRBJ1-4, reads EAGVTQFPSHSVIEKGQTVTLRCDPISGHDNLYWYRRVMGKEIKFLLHFVKESKQDESGMPNNRFLAERTGGTYSTLKVQPAELEDSGVYFCASSHLLQGFNEKLFFGSGTQLSVL.

The CDR3 DNA follows: TGTGCCAGCAGCTTGACACCGAACACTGAAGCTTTCTTT. It yields the protein CASSLTPNTEAFF. The chain has TRBV5-6 and TRBJ1-1; no firm D call. Germline assignment: CDR1 SGHDT and CDR2 YYEEEE. The CDR3 is 13 residues long. Trimming removed 1 base at V and 1 base at J, with 5 bases between.

The V gene is TRBV11-3, the J gene TRBJ2-2; 11 nucleotides line up with TRBD1. CDR1 is SGHNT and CDR2 is YENEEA in the germline V gene. This CDR3 has 16 residues. Losses at the gene ends were 3 bases for V and 3 bases for J; bases not matched to a gene: 3. This CDR3 reads CASSLDRGLDTGELFF. The CDR3 coding sequence is TGTGCCAGCAGCTTGGACAGGGGGCTAGACACCGGGGAGCTGTTTTTT.

The chain couples TRBV5-1 to TRBJ1-2, with D perhaps TRBD1 (5 bases). Per the germline V gene, CDR1 is SGHRS and CDR2 is YFSETQ. The CDR3 sequence is 18 residues long. The V and J ends lost 4 bases and 7 bases respectively, with 29 bases between them. The CDR3 region is CASSPDLVPTGPIAGYTF. In DNA, the CDR3 is TGCGCCAGCAGCCCGGACCTGGTGCCTACAGGCCCTATAGCTGGCTACACCTTC.

The chain links TRBV27 to TRBJ2-2; 7 bases are shared with TRBD1. The V gene's germline CDR1 is MNHEY and CDR2 SMNVEV (reference sequence). The V gene end was trimmed by 5 bases and the J gene end by 6 bases; junction bases not matched to a gene: 6. The CDR3 is 14 amino acids. CDR3 nucleotides: TGTGCCAGCAGTCCGCGACAGGGCCCCGGGGAGCTGTTTTTT. Its translation: CASSPRQGPGELFF.

The chain carries TRBV6-5 and TRBJ1-1, with D perhaps matching TRBD1 (6 bases). Germline V gene lookup returns CDR1 MNHEY and CDR2 SVGAGI. The CDR3 consists of 10 residues. V lost 8 bases to trimming and J lost 10 bases, with 11 bases between them. The CDR3 spells CASGQSGAFF. The DNA for the CDR3 is TGTGCCAGCGGACAGTCGGGAGCTTTCTTT.

The chain links TRBV6-5 to TRBJ2-7; D unresolved. Trimming took 0 bases from V and 3 from J, leaving 6 bases between them. CDR3 length: 13 residues. Germline lookup yields CDR1 MNHEY and CDR2 SVGAGI. CDR3: CASSYSPNYEQYF. The CDR3 coding sequence is TGTGCCAGCAGTTACTCTCCCAACTACGAGCAGTACTTC.

The chain is built from TRBV7-9 and TRBJ2-7; 9 positions match TRBD1. Germline-derived CDR1 and CDR2 are SEHNR and FQNEAQ (reference sequence). This CDR3 is 14 amino acids long. The V and J ends lost 6 bases and 5 bases, in that order; junction bases with no gene match: 8. CDR3 sequence reads: CASRSGTGKHEQYF. In DNA, the CDR3 is TGTGCCAGCAGATCCGGGACAGGGAAACACGAGCAGTACTTC.

This rearrangement joins TRBV27 to TRBJ2-2; 10 nucleotides match TRBD2. The CDR3 length is 16 residues. The germline V gene has CDR1 MNHEY and CDR2 SMNVEV (reference sequence). J was trimmed by 4 bases and V by 3 bases; bases with no gene match: 5. The CDR3, as DNA: TGTGCCAGCAGTTTCGGAGCGGGAGGGTCCACCGGGGAGCTGTTTTTT. It specifies CASSFGAGGSTGELFF.

The chain couples TRBV25-1 to TRBJ2-7; TRBD2 aligns across 13 bases. Germline V gene sequence: CDR1 MGHDK, CDR2 SYGVNS. The CDR3 spans 17 residues. V shed 7 bases, J shed 2 bases, and the junction held 11 bases outside the gene matches. The CDR3 DNA follows: TGTGCCAGCACAGGACTAGCGGGAGTCGGCGGCCCCTACGAGCAGTACTTC. Protein product: CASTGLAGVGGPYEQYF.

The chain joins TRBV19 to TRBJ2-3, with TRBD2 as a possible D gene (5 bases). Per germline, CDR1 LNHDA and CDR2 SQIVND (reference sequence). The V end was cut by 6 bases, the J end by 2 bases, with 9 bases between. The CDR3 extends over 13 amino acids. The CDR3 nucleotides read TGTGCCAGTAGGTTCGGGAACACAGATACGCAGTATTTT. Translating it yields CASRFGNTDTQYF.

The chain links TRBV27 to TRBJ1-5, with D maybe TRBD1 (6 bases). This CDR3 is built from 12 residues. In germline, CDR1 is MNHEY, CDR2 SMNVEV (reference sequence). V was pared by 11 bases and J by 4 bases, with 12 bases between. The CDR3 spells CAGTGQNQPQHF. The CDR3 DNA is TGTGCCGGAACGGGACAAAATCAGCCCCAGCATTTT.

The chain couples TRBV11-2 to TRBJ2-1; a possible D gene is TRBD1 (6 bases). The CDR3 is 17 amino acids. Trimming shortened V by 5 bases and J by 8 bases, and 25 bases separated the two germline ends. Germline V gives CDR1 SGHAT, CDR2 FQNNGV. The CDR3 DNA reads TGTGCCAGCAGCCCCACCCCCGGGACAAAAAAAATCGATGAGCAGTTCTTC. Amino acid sequence: CASSPTPGTKKIDEQFF.

This clone was detected a few times. The chain joins TRBV19 to TRBJ2-2; D is undetermined. The CDR3 is 13 amino acids. V gave up 4 bases and J gave up 8 bases, with 11 bases separating them. Germline CDR1 and CDR2: LNHDA and SQIVND (reference sequence). In nucleotides, the CDR3 is TGTGCCAGTAGTAACGCTCTCGCGGGGGAGCTGTTTTTT. Its translation is CASSNALAGELFF.

The chain has TRBV7-2 and TRBJ1-1; unclear D gene. The CDR3 length is 15 residues. Deletions cut 5 bases from V and 2 bases from J, with 15 bases between. Germline CDR1 SGHTA, CDR2 FQGNSA. Here the CDR3 DNA reads TGTGCCAGCAGCCCCGAACCGGGAGATAACACTGAAGCTTTCTTT. Translated, it gives CASSPEPGDNTEAFF.

DNA for the CDR3: TGCAGCGTTGAACAGGTCAATGAGCAGTTCTTC. Translated, it gives CSVEQVNEQFF. The chain has TRBV29-1 and TRBJ2-1, with unresolved D. V lost 2 bases and J lost 6, with 5 bases in between. The CDR3 is 11 amino acids. Germline V gene sequence: CDR1 SQVTM, CDR2 ANQGSEA.

J is TRBJ2-2 and V is TRBV7-9; maybe TRBD2 (6 bases). CDR3 length: 15 residues. V shed 5 bases and J shed 4 bases, with 14 bases lying between them. Germline CDR1 is SEHNR and CDR2 is FQNEAQ (reference sequence). As DNA, the CDR3 is TGTGCCAGCAGCCTAGACGGGACTGCCACCGGGGAGCTGTTTTTT. Protein product: CASSLDGTATGELFF.

The CDR3 loop is CAWSAVPSNQPQHF. In nucleotides, the CDR3 is TGTGCCTGGAGTGCGGTGCCTAGCAATCAGCCCCAGCATTTT. The chain uses TRBV30 and TRBJ1-5; no reliable D call. Germline CDR1 is GTSNPN and CDR2 is SVGIG (reference sequence). This CDR3 comprises 14 residues. V shed 1 base and J shed 0 bases, with 7 bases lying between them.

J is TRBJ2-3 and V is TRBV5-1; 8 nucleotides match TRBD1. The CDR3 length is 16 residues. Germline CDR1 is SGHRS and CDR2 is YFSETQ. J lost 2 bases, V lost 3 bases, and 8 bases had no gene match. CDR3 region: CASSWGYRGVTDTQYF. The CDR3, as DNA: TGCGCCAGCAGCTGGGGCTACAGGGGGGTCACAGATACGCAGTATTTT.

The chain employs TRBV4-1 and TRBJ1-1; D not resolved. CDR1 and CDR2 from the germline V gene are MGHRA and YSYEKL. Trimming cost V 4 bases and J 1 base, with 7 bases left between them. This CDR3 is built from 13 residues. The CDR3 region is CASSPRGNTEAFF. The CDR3, as DNA: TGCGCCAGCAGCCCACGGGGGAACACTGAAGCTTTCTTT.

The DNA for the CDR3 is TGTGCCTGGAGTGTACTCGAAGGGAGTCTTAGACTAGCGGGAGTTAATCACGAGCAGTACTTC. Translating gives CAWSVLEGSLRLAGVNHEQYF. The genes are TRBV30 and TRBJ2-7, with TRBD2 matching 12 bases. Unmatched junction bases numbered 23, after V lost 0 bases and J lost 5 bases. The V gene's germline CDR1 is GTSNPN and CDR2 SVGIG (reference sequence). The CDR3 spans 21 residues.

This rearrangement joins TRBV9 to TRBJ2-3, with D uncertain. The germline V and J ends were trimmed by 3 bases and 7 bases, with 9 bases remaining between them. Germline CDR1 and CDR2: SGDLS and YYNGEE. The CDR3 is made up of 12 amino acids. The CDR3 reads CASSDLRYTQYF. CDR3 nucleotide sequence: TGTGCCAGCAGCGACCTGCGGTATACGCAGTATTTT. The entire variable domain, with the rest obtained from reference TRBV9 and TRBJ2-3, is as follows: DSGVTQTPKHLITATGQRVTLRCSPRSGDLSVYWYQQSLDQGLQFLIQYYNGEERAKGNILERFSAQQFPDLHSELNLSSLELGDSALYFCASSDLRYTQYFGPGTRLTVL.

This clone was detected once. V usage is TRBV6-5 and J usage is TRBJ2-1; D is perhaps TRBD1 (6 bases). The length of the CDR3 is 15 residues. Germline loops: CDR1 MNHEY, CDR2 SVGAGI. The ends were cut back, 5 bases at V and 4 bases at J, with 15 bases in the middle. CDR3 protein: CASSAGTLRYNEQFF. DNA for the CDR3: TGTGCCAGCAGTGCCGGGACACTAAGGTACAATGAGCAGTTCTTC.

The V call is TRBV4-3, the J call TRBJ1-2; D unresolved. The CDR3 runs 15 residues. Germline V gene lookup returns CDR1 LGHNA and CDR2 YSLEER. Trimming stripped 0 bases from V and 0 bases from J, with 8 bases between. The CDR3 DNA sequence: TGCGCCAGCAGCCAAGAACCGCTACCTAACTATGGCTACACCTTC. It codes for CASSQEPLPNYGYTF.